This T cell receptor beta chain originates from a study of OX40 agonist ivuxolimab in advanced cancers. Measured with immunoSEQ multiplex PCR; TCRdb has only the in-frame clones, and not every one. The profile covers around 54,000 clones, with 94% appearing a single time and roughly 12% taken by the ten largest. This clone was picked up one time. The sequence came from an adult with an advanced solid tumor such as melanoma, head and neck, liver or kidney cancer. This specimen was CD4+ or CD8+ T cells sorted from blood, taken in a trial of the OX40 agonist ivuxolimab.

For the CDR3, the DNA is TGTGCCAGTAGTACCAGAGACACCGGGGAGCTGTTTTTT. Protein product: CASSTRDTGELFF. The chain links TRBV19 to TRBJ2-2; D is undetermined. Looked up from germline, CDR1 is LNHDA and CDR2 is SQIVND (reference sequence). V was clipped by 4 bases and J by 3 bases, with 6 bases between them. This CDR3 has 13 residues.